This T cell receptor (beta chain) came from a study of blood T cells in healthy people across ages. Notes on the study in general: TCR beta diversity was tightly associated with the proportion of naive T cells.

Comment on this clonotype: Its antigen is as yet unknown.

Then a second PCR, running about 6 to 11 cycles, was carried out with a sample-barcoded 5' primer and a J-beta primer mix. TCRdb fed the 5' RACE reads into MiXCR, producing one record per CDR3 protein. The table lists about 1.4 million distinct CDR3 sequences, approximately 59% of them singletons. The receptor's source is a man younger than 30 in good health. Material: blood.

CDR3 sequence (DNA): TGTGCCAGCACGCGGCCGGGAGGTGGCTACACCTTC. Translation gives CASTRPGGGYTF. The chain recombines TRBV6-2 or TRBV6-3 with TRBJ1-2; D is ambiguous. The CDR3 is 12 amino acids. The V end lost 7 bases, the J end lost 7 bases, and 13 bases lay between the germline ends. Germline values: CDR1 MNHEY, CDR2 SVGEGT.